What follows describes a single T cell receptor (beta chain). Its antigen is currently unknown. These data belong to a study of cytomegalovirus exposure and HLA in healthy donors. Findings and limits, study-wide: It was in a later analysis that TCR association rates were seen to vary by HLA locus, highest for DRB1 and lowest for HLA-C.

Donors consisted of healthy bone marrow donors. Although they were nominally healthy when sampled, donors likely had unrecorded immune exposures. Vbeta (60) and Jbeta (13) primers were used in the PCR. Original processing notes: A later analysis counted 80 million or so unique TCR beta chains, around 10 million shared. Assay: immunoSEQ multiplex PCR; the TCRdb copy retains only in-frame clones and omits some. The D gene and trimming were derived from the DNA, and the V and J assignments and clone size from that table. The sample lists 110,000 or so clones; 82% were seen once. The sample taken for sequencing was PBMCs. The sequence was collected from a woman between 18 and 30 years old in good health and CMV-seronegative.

The CDR3 is CASSQNSQETQYF. CDR3 bases: TGTGCCAGCAGCCAAAACTCGCAAGAGACCCAGTACTTC. V and J are TRBV11-2 and TRBJ2-5; D unclear. The length of the CDR3 is 13 residues. CDR1 and CDR2 (germline): SGHAT, FQNNGV. Trimming removed 5 bases from V and 2 bases from J, with 9 bases in between.